This T cell receptor beta chain came from a study of control samples from healthy donors and cancer patients. Trimming removed 2 bases at V and 4 bases at J, with 4 bases between. The length of the CDR3 is 12 residues. Germline V gene data show CDR1 as ENHRY and CDR2 as SYGVKD. Using immunoSEQ multiplex PCR, the repertoire was profiled, and TCRdb retains in-frame clones only, with some absent. The sample holds about 150,000 clones, about 91% seen once. This clone has just one count. The TCR originated in a man aged 30 to 45 in good health. The sample taken for sequencing was blood. The V gene is TRBV10-3, the J gene TRBJ2-3, with unresolved D. Here the CDR3 DNA reads TGTGCCATCAGTGAGGGGGCAGATACGCAGTATTTT. Its translation is CAISEGADTQYF.